One sample yielded the 32 T cell receptor beta chains listed below, sequenced in a study of T cells in tumors after PD-1 blockade. Produced via immunoSEQ multiplex PCR; TCRdb's table is partial and in-frame only. Found here are 60,000 to 70,000 clones, approximately 74% of them singletons; the top ten hold 4% to 5%. The specimen was PBMCs, collected after anti-PD-1 treatment. These receptors came from a human donor with basal cell carcinoma.

The chain joins TRBV7-2 to TRBJ2-2; 9 bases match TRBD1. CDR1 is SGHTA and CDR2 is FQGNSA in the germline V gene. V shed 3 bases and J 6 bases; nucleotides not matched to a gene: 11. There are 17 residues in the CDR3. The CDR3 DNA reads as TGTGCCAGCAGCTTTCGTACGTCGACAGGGGGGTCCGGGGAGCTGTTTTTT. Its protein is CASSFRTSTGGSGELFF.

The chain recombines TRBV5-1 with TRBJ2-5; D is possibly TRBD1 (6 bases). Germline V gene sequence: CDR1 SGHRS, CDR2 YFSETQ. The CDR3 totals 15 residues. V was clipped by 1 base and J by 3 bases, with 13 bases between them. CDR3 bases: TGCGCCAGCAGCTTGCGGGGCTACAGGGAAGAGACCCAGTACTTC. This encodes CASSLRGYREETQYF.

The chain employs TRBV7-9 and TRBJ2-7; TRBD1 agrees at 7 bases. This CDR3 contains 15 residues. Germline V gene lookup returns CDR1 SEHNR and CDR2 FQNEAQ (reference sequence). V lost 1 base, J lost 5 bases, and 8 bases stayed unmatched. This chain's CDR3 is CASSLGTGEPDEQYF. DNA for the CDR3: TGTGCCAGCAGCTTAGGAACAGGGGAACCGGACGAGCAGTACTTC.

The V call is TRBV5-1, the J call TRBJ1-2, with a weak D call TRBD1 (5 bases). V lost 0 bases to trimming and J lost 2 bases, with 11 bases between them. The germline gives CDR1 SGHRS, CDR2 YFSETQ. The CDR3 runs to 15 residues. CDR3 nucleotide sequence: TGCGCCAGCAGCTTGGAAGCCTCAGGGAACTATGGCTACACCTTC. Translated, it gives CASSLEASGNYGYTF.

With respect to this clone: Germline is not matched at one junction end, which may reflect a read error. The J gene is TRBJ1-1, the V gene TRBV6-6; D perhaps matches TRBD1 (6 bases). Germline values: CDR1 MNHNY, CDR2 SVGAGI (reference sequence). The CDR3 contains 13 residues. This CDR3 reads CASSLTRGVEAFF. The CDR3 nucleotides are TGCGCCAGCAGCCTGACCAGGGGAGTTGAAGCTTTCTTT.

This clone was counted a few times. This chain uses TRBV30 with TRBJ2-5, with 9 bases fitting TRBD2. The CDR3 is 13 amino acids. Germline values: CDR1 GTSNPN, CDR2 SVGIG (reference sequence). V dropped 3 bases and J dropped 5; count of bases not matched to a gene: 4. CDR3 in DNA: TGTGCCTGGAGGAGCGGGGGGCGGGAGACCCAGTACTTC. This sequence encodes CAWRSGGRETQYF. The whole variable domain, filled in from reference TRBV30 and TRBJ2-5, reads SQTIHQWPATLVQPVGSPLSLECTVEGTSNPNLYWYRQAAGRGLQLLFYSVGIGQISSEVPQNLSASRPQDRQFILSSKKLLLSDSGFYLCAWRSGGRETQYFGPGTRLLVL.

This chain uses TRBV4-1 with TRBJ2-1; D is unclear. The CDR3 runs to 15 residues. Germline CDR1 is MGHRA and CDR2 is YSYEKL. Trimming removed 1 base from V and 2 bases from J, with 9 bases in between. CDR3 residues: CASSQASAPYNEQFF. The CDR3 DNA reads TGCGCCAGCAGCCAAGCATCCGCGCCCTACAATGAGCAGTTCTTC.

V is TRBV5-1 and J is TRBJ2-2; 8 positions agree with TRBD2. Germline V gives CDR1 SGHRS, CDR2 YFSETQ. The CDR3 sequence is 16 residues long. Trimming at V came to 2 bases and at J to 1 base, leaving 4 bases not matched to a gene. The CDR3 spells CASSLVSGGNTGELFF. CDR3 in DNA: TGCGCCAGCAGCTTAGTAAGCGGGGGGAACACCGGGGAGCTGTTTTTT.

The J gene is TRBJ2-3, the V gene TRBV6-2 or TRBV6-3; D gene uncertain. Trimming took 4 bases from V and 11 from J, leaving 16 bases between them. Germline V gene sequence: CDR1 MNHEY, CDR2 SVGEGT. The CDR3 extends over 13 amino acids. The CDR3 region has the DNA TGTGCCAGCAGTTCCTTAGACGGAAAGGAGCAGTATTTT. It encodes CASSSLDGKEQYF.

Judged by abundance, this clone is medium-sized. V usage is TRBV10-3 and J usage is TRBJ2-7; 10 bases match TRBD2. Germline V gene sequence: CDR1 ENHRY, CDR2 SYGVKD. V lost 8 bases to trimming and J lost 5 bases; unmatched junction nucleotides: 6. This CDR3 has 13 amino acids. This CDR3 reads CAIGSGGADEQYF. DNA of the CDR3: TGTGCCATCGGGAGCGGGGGGGCCGACGAGCAGTACTTC.

This clone was detected a few times. This chain connects TRBV7-2 to TRBJ2-2, with D perhaps assigned TRBD1 or TRBD2 (5 bases each). Per the germline V gene, CDR1 is SGHTA and CDR2 is FQGNSA. V lost 1 base and J lost 7, with 7 bases in between. This CDR3 has 13 residues. In DNA form, the CDR3 reads TGTGCCAGCAGCTTAGGGGGGTACGGGGAGCTGTTTTTT. Translation gives CASSLGGYGELFF.

The V and J genes are TRBV19 and TRBJ2-2; D ambiguous. This CDR3 is 13 amino acids long. Germline V gives CDR1 LNHDA, CDR2 SQIVND (reference sequence). V was trimmed by 5 bases and J by 3 bases, leaving 7 bases between them. The CDR3 spells CASSLADTGELFF. The CDR3 DNA is TGTGCCAGTAGTCTGGCCGACACCGGGGAGCTGTTTTTT.

The chain employs TRBV5-4 and TRBJ1-2; no clear D. Trimming took 0 bases from V and 4 from J, leaving 4 bases between them. The CDR3 loop spans 12 amino acids. Germline values: CDR1 SGHNT, CDR2 YYREEE (reference sequence). DNA of the CDR3: TGTGCCAGCAGCTTGGATGTCTATGGCTACACCTTC. This translates into CASSLDVYGYTF. Using reference TRBV5-4 and TRBJ1-2 for the parts outside the CDR3, the full variable domain is ETGVTQSPTHLIKTRGQQVTLRCSSQSGHNTVSWYQQALGQGPQFIFQYYREEENGRGNFPPRFSGLQFPNYSSELNVNALELDDSALYLCASSLDVYGYTFGSGTRLTVV.

This rearrangement joins TRBV5-1 to TRBJ1-5; D ambiguous. Germline V gives CDR1 SGHRS, CDR2 YFSETQ. The CDR3 is 14 amino acids. Trimming cost V 0 bases and J 7 bases, with 11 bases left between them. Here the CDR3 DNA reads TGCGCCAGCAGCTTGGAGGGAGCTAAACAGCCCCAGCATTTT. It encodes CASSLEGAKQPQHF.

This clone appeared once. The V call is TRBV3-1 (or the pseudogene TRBV3-2), the J call TRBJ1-2, with 9 bases lining up with TRBD1. Germline CDR1 is LGHDT and CDR2 is YNNKEL (reference sequence). The CDR3 covers 14 residues. After removal of 6 bases from V and 4 bases from J, the junction contained 6 bases not matched to a gene. CDR3 nucleotide sequence: TGTGCCAGCAGTTCCACAGGGGGCGGCTATGGCTACACCTTC. Protein product: CASSSTGGGYGYTF.

This chain uses TRBV5-6 with TRBJ1-1; D may be TRBD1 (5 bases). This CDR3 has 15 amino acids. Trimming pared 2 bases from V and 1 base from J, leaving 12 bases between. Germline assignment: CDR1 SGHDT and CDR2 YYEEEE. CDR3 loop: CASSFSVGGNTEAFF. CDR3 nucleotide sequence: TGTGCCAGCAGCTTTAGTGTGGGGGGGAACACTGAAGCTTTCTTT.

The CDR3: CASSIAQGYNYGYTF. The CDR3 region has the DNA TGTGCCAGTAGTATCGCCCAGGGCTACAACTATGGCTACACCTTC. The rearrangement uses TRBV19 and TRBJ1-2, with TRBD1 as a possible D gene (5 bases). The V gene lost 3 bases and the J gene lost 2 bases, with 13 bases spanning the gap. CDR1 and CDR2 (germline): LNHDA, SQIVND (reference sequence). The CDR3 covers 15 residues.

V usage is TRBV20-1 and J usage is TRBJ2-3; 7 nucleotides agree with TRBD2. Germline V gene data show CDR1 as DFQATT and CDR2 as SNEGSKA (reference sequence). V gave up 6 bases and J gave up 7 bases; unmatched junction bases: 4. The length of the CDR3 is 11 residues. The CDR3 reads CSAKLANTQYF. The CDR3 DNA reads as TGCAGTGCGAAACTAGCGAATACGCAGTATTTT.

In this sample, this clone turned up once. J is TRBJ1-1 and V is TRBV10-1; 7 nucleotides agree with TRBD1. The CDR3 extends over 14 amino acids. CDR1 and CDR2 (germline): WNHNN, SYGVQD (reference sequence). Trimming cost V 2 bases and J 8 bases; bases outside gene matches: 8. CDR3 sequence reads: CASSEPDRANEAFF. CDR3 coding DNA: TGCGCCAGCAGTGAGCCTGACAGGGCGAACGAAGCTTTCTTT.

V and J are TRBV10-3 and TRBJ1-1; D is unclear. CDR3 length: 16 residues. The V end lost 2 bases, the J end lost 2 bases, and 15 bases lay between the germline ends. Germline values: CDR1 ENHRY, CDR2 SYGVKD. CDR3 region: CAISEIMAGSNTEAFF. The CDR3 coding sequence is TGTGCCATCAGTGAGATCATGGCAGGCTCTAACACTGAAGCTTTCTTT.

This rearrangement joins TRBV4-2 to TRBJ1-1; the D gene is possibly TRBD1 (5 bases). The CDR3 sequence is 16 residues long. CDR1 LGHNA and CDR2 YNFKEQ come from the germline V gene. V gave up 2 bases and J gave up 0 bases, with 13 bases separating them. This chain's CDR3 is CASSQTELGLNTEAFF. CDR3 nucleotides: TGTGCCAGCAGCCAAACAGAACTGGGACTGAACACTGAAGCTTTCTTT.

The V and J genes are TRBV7-2 and TRBJ2-1; no reliable D call. Germline V CDR1 and CDR2: SGHTA, FQGNSA. V lost 1 base and J lost 5, with 6 bases in between. The CDR3 sequence is 13 residues long. CDR3 sequence (DNA): TGTGCCAGCAGCTTAGGACCGAACAATGAGCAGTTCTTC. Protein sequence: CASSLGPNNEQFF.

This chain connects TRBV27 to TRBJ2-3, with 8 bases lining up with TRBD2. CDR1 is MNHEY and CDR2 is SMNVEV in the germline V gene (reference sequence). The V segment lost 5 bases and the J segment 7 bases; nucleotides outside the gene matches: 8. This CDR3 comprises 14 residues. In nucleotides, the CDR3 is TGTGCCAGCAGTCACGGGGGGGGGCTGAATACGCAGTATTTT. Its translation is CASSHGGGLNTQYF.

This clone was recorded many times. The rearrangement joins TRBV5-1 to TRBJ1-1; D remains ambiguous. V lost 7 bases and J 1 base, leaving 14 bases between the germline ends. The CDR3 runs 14 residues. CDR1 is SGHRS, CDR2 YFSETQ, per germline. The CDR3 nucleotides read TGCGCCAGCGGACGAGGACTGCAGAACACTGAAGCTTTCTTT. Protein sequence: CASGRGLQNTEAFF.

The chain carries TRBV13 and TRBJ1-5; D gene uncertain. Looked up from germline, CDR1 is PRHDT and CDR2 is FYEKMQ (reference sequence). Deletions cut 0 bases from V and 6 bases from J, with 3 bases between. The CDR3 is made up of 12 amino acids. The CDR3 is CASSLGPQPQHF. DNA for the CDR3: TGTGCCAGCAGCTTAGGGCCTCAGCCCCAGCATTTT.

J is TRBJ2-2 and V is TRBV9; 7 positions match TRBD2. The junction had 4 bases not matched to a gene; V was cut back by 0 bases and J by 5 bases. The CDR3 is 15 amino acids. CDR1 and CDR2 (germline): SGDLS, YYNGEE. The CDR3 coding sequence is TGTGCCAGCAGCGTAGGGACTAGTCCAACCGGGGAGCTGTTTTTT. The encoded protein is CASSVGTSPTGELFF. The entire variable domain, with the rest obtained from reference TRBV9 and TRBJ2-2, is as follows: DSGVTQTPKHLITATGQRVTLRCSPRSGDLSVYWYQQSLDQGLQFLIQYYNGEERAKGNILERFSAQQFPDLHSELNLSSLELGDSALYFCASSVGTSPTGELFFGEGSRLTVL.

This chain connects TRBV10-1 to TRBJ2-1; D might be TRBD1 or TRBD2, each matching 5 bases. Germline V gene data show CDR1 as WNHNN and CDR2 as SYGVQD (reference sequence). V was shortened by 0 bases and J by 9 bases, with 9 bases between the two germline ends. This CDR3 has 13 amino acids. CDR3 sequence reads: CASSESSGTEQFF. CDR3 DNA: TGCGCCAGCAGTGAGTCCTCAGGGACTGAGCAGTTCTTC.

The chain employs TRBV4-1 and TRBJ1-3; TRBD1 might be the D (5 bases). V was trimmed by 2 bases and J by 0 bases, leaving 8 bases between them. The germline V gene has CDR1 MGHRA and CDR2 YSYEKL. There are 15 residues in the CDR3. Written as DNA, the CDR3 is TGCGCCAGCAGCCAATGGGGGATCTCTGGAAACACCATATATTTT. It encodes CASSQWGISGNTIYF.

V and J are TRBV5-1 and TRBJ1-1; no clear D. Germline CDR1 and CDR2: SGHRS and YFSETQ. V lost 5 bases and J lost 0, with 8 bases in between. This CDR3 is 13 amino acids long. CDR3 DNA: TGCGCCAGCAGTTCCACAGTGAACACTGAAGCTTTCTTT. Its protein product is CASSSTVNTEAFF.

The chain carries TRBV5-5 and TRBJ2-5; TRBD2 matches at 8 bases. This CDR3 spans 15 amino acids. The J segment lost 5 bases and the V segment lost 3 bases, leaving 9 bases of the junction unmatched. CDR1 and CDR2 from the germline V gene are SGHKS and YYEKEE (reference sequence). CDR3 nucleotide sequence: TGTGCCAGCAGCTCCCCGGGGGGGGTGAAGGAGACCCAGTACTTC. Translating it yields CASSSPGGVKETQYF.

The chain employs TRBV6-4 and TRBJ2-3, with D tentatively TRBD1 or TRBD2 (5 bases each). The CDR3 runs 14 residues. CDR1 is MRHNA, CDR2 SNTAGT, per germline. V lost 3 bases to trimming and J lost 1 base, with 8 bases between them. CDR3 in amino acids: CASSEVGGTDTQYF. DNA of the CDR3: TGTGCCAGCAGTGAGGTGGGGGGCACAGATACGCAGTATTTT.

V is TRBV4-1 and J is TRBJ1-6; TRBD1 is a possible D gene (6 bases). This CDR3 is built from 18 residues. V lost 4 bases to trimming and J lost 4 bases, with 20 bases between them. Germline values: CDR1 MGHRA, CDR2 YSYEKL. The chain's CDR3 is CASSRDPPGAVYNSPLHF. The CDR3 coding sequence is TGCGCCAGCAGCCGAGACCCCCCAGGGGCTGTTTATAATTCACCCCTCCACTTT.